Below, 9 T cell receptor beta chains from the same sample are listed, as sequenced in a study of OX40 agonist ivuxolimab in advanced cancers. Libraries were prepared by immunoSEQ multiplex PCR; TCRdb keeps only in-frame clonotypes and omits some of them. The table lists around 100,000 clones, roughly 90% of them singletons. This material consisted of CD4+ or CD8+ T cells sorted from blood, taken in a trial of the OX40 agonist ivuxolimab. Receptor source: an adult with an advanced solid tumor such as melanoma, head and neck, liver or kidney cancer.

The DNA of the CDR3 is TGTGCCAGCAGCCACGGCGGGGCCCGTGCCAAAAACATTCAGTACTTC. This translates into CASSHGGARAKNIQYF. The chain recombines TRBV5-4 with TRBJ2-4; tentatively, D is TRBD2 (6 bases). V dropped 4 bases and J dropped 1 base, with 15 bases sitting between them. Per germline, CDR1 SGHNT and CDR2 YYREEE (reference sequence). This CDR3 is 16 amino acids long.

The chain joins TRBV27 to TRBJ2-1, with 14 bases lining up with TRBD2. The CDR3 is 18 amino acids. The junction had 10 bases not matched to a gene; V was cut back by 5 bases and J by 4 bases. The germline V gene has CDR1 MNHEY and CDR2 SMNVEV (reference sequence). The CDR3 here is CASSGEKGLAGVYNEQFF. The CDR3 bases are TGTGCCAGCAGTGGGGAGAAGGGACTAGCGGGAGTTTACAATGAGCAGTTCTTC.

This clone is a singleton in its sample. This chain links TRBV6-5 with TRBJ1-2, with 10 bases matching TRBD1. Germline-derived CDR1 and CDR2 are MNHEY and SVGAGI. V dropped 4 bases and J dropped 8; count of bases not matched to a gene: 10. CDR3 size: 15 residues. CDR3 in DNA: TGTGCCAGCAGTTCGGGGACAGGGGCCCCGGGAGGCTACACCTTC. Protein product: CASSSGTGAPGGYTF.

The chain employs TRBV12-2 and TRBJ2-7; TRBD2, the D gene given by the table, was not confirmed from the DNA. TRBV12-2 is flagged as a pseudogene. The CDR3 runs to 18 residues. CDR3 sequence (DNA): TGTGCAAGTCGCTTAGACACTGGGACTAGCGGGAGAAATGGCGAGCAGTACTTC. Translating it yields CASRLDTGTSGRNGEQYF.

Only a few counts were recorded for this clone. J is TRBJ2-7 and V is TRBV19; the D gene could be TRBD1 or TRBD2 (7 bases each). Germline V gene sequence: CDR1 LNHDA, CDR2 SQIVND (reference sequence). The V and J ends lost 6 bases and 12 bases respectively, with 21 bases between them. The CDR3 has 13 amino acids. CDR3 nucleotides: TGTGCCAGTAGCCTCGGGGGGACAGTTCCCCTGTACTTC. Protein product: CASSLGGTVPLYF.

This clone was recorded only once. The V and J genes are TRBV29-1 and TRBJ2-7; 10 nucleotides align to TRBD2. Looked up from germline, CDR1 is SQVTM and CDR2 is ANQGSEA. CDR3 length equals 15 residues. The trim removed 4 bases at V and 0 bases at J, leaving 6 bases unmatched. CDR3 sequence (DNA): TGCAGCGTTGTTGAAGCGGGAGGGTCCTCCTACGAGCAGTACTTC. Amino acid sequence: CSVVEAGGSSYEQYF.

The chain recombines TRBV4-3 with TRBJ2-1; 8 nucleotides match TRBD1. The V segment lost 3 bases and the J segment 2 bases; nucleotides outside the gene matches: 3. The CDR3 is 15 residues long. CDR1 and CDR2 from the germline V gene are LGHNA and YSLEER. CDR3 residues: CASSHRTGTYNEQFF. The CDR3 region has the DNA TGCGCCAGCAGCCACCGGACAGGGACCTACAATGAGCAGTTCTTC.

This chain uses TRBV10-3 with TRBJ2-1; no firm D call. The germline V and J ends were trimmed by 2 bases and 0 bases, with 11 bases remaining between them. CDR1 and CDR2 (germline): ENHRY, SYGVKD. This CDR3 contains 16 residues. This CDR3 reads CAISEKTQSSYNEQFF. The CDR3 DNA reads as TGTGCCATCAGTGAGAAGACCCAGAGCTCCTACAATGAGCAGTTCTTC.

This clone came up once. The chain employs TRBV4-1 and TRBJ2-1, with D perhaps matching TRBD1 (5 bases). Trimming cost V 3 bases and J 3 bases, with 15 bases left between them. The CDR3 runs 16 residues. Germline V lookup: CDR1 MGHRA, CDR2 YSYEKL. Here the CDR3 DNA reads TGCGCCAGCAGCCAGAGCTCATACACAGGCTACAATGAGCAGTTCTTC. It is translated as CASSQSSYTGYNEQFF.